This TCR beta chain was identified during a study of blood T cell repertoires in COVID-19. For the study at large: PBMCs, B-cell-depleted T cells, or T cells provided the cDNA or gDNA that made up the material.

Here immunoSEQ multiplex PCR was the method, and the copy in TCRdb shows in-frame clones only, minus some. The sample has a few hundred thousand clones; about 89% are singletons. The TCR originated in a woman aged 45-60 years with acute or convalescent COVID-19. The source material was peripheral blood.

The CDR3 DNA follows: TGTGCCAGCAGAACGACAGGGGGCTATGGCTACACCTTC. Amino acid sequence: CASRTTGGYGYTF. The chain recombines TRBV27 with TRBJ1-2; 9 bases line up with TRBD1. CDR3 length: 13 residues. The V gene's germline CDR1 is MNHEY and CDR2 SMNVEV (reference sequence). Unmatched junction bases numbered 3, after V lost 6 bases and J lost 4 bases.